These T cell receptor beta chains were read from a single sample in a study of B cell selection in AIRE deficiency. Assay used: immunoSEQ multiplex PCR; TCRdb lists only in-frame clones, some missing. The sample yields tens of thousands of clones, 92% seen once. What was sequenced was CD4+CD25+ Tregs sorted from PBMCs. All receptors come from a human donor in good health. Each CDR3 is given with its conserved first and last residue. Size values are once, few and many counts, or a class for expanded clones, and some rows have none.

abundance | v_gene | CDR3aa
- | TRBV20-1 | CSARDNEQFF
once | TRBV10-1 | CASSEPGGETQYF
- | TRBV5-8 | CASSLGQGSNQPQHF
- | TRBV18 | CASSPSIGSYEKLFF
- | TRBV2 | CASSVQAKTNEKLFF
- | TRBV11-2 | CASSLMTGWSQETQYF
- | TRBV18 | CASSIGSSYEQYF
- | TRBV5-1 | CASGRLAGAYGNTGELFF
once | TRBV7-8 | CASSLYTSGRFQETQYF
- | TRBV7-2 | CASSWTGLPQETQYF
once | TRBV2 | CASIEERGAIGEKLFF
- | TRBV18 | CASSPRLAERTDTQYF
- | TRBV14 | CASSQEPAGYYGYTF
- | TRBV4-1 | CASSLWTGGAGNTIYF
- | TRBV10-3 | CAISGSGTYNEQFF
- | TRBV28 | CASSSLLGGARAKNIQYF
- | TRBV5-1 | CASSLLTALADTYNEQFF
- | TRBV5-1 | CASSLGLADTDTQYF
- | TRBV30 | CAWRELLYALEKLFF
once | TRBV6-4 | CASSGNLGKGPTDTQYF
- | TRBV2 | CASTGLGIETQYF
- | TRBV6-6 | CASSYRAAPSTDTQYF
- | TRBV11-3 | CASSLAAGRIYGYTF
medium-sized | TRBV5-1 | CASSLAGIPSYEQYF
- | TRBV12-5 | CASGPVGGRSEQYF
- | TRBV6-5 | CASIHPGQGTYEQYF
once | TRBV27 | CASSIGTSGPGQFF
- | TRBV6-7 | CASSGQGASYEQYF
- | TRBV30 | CASRQDDAWEKLFF
- | TRBV2 | CASSERSGVDTEAFF
- | TRBV6-5 | CASSPQALWEKLFF
once | TRBV7-9 | CASSLRLDNEQFF
- | TRBV10-3 | CAITDPFLYNEQFF
- | TRBV5-4 | CASTKDRGREQYF
- | TRBV9 | CASSAGETQYF
- | TRBV4-1 | CASSLRDRAYTEAFF
- | TRBV5-1 | CASSLGQGGISNQPQHF
- | TRBV9 | CASTGWGDTQYF
- | TRBV9 | CASSRTSDTQYF
- | TRBV5-1 | CASSLVVSNYGYTF
- | TRBV29-1 | CSVEPRVNTEAFF
few | TRBV10-3 | CATGLAGVRDTQYF
- | TRBV6-5 | CASSYYGALGEEKLFF
- | TRBV5-6 | CASSFRGGPQHF
- | TRBV6-1 | CASRTSGTMQEQFF
- | TRBV5-6 | CASSLRAYGGYTF
- | TRBV4-1 | CASSRRVAGGLSSYEQYF
- | TRBV29-1 | CSVEEKGYGYTF
- | TRBV5-4 | CASSLAYEQYF
- | TRBV5-1 | CASSPRTDSQYQETQYF
- | TRBV30 | CACSRGRANSGNTIYF
- | TRBV6-4 | CASSDSGQGHGYTF
once | TRBV19 | CASTFLGGAGYGYTF
- | TRBV19 | CASSLETGANYGYTF
- | TRBV25-1 | CASTRGPPNTEAFF
- | TRBV19 | CASSIVETSGGNEQFF
- | TRBV7-2 | CASSLVPVAGELFF
- | TRBV18 | CASSPPGSLNEKLFF
- | TRBV27 | CASSPIAGGGETQYF
- | TRBV6-1 | CASRKGVVDEKLFF